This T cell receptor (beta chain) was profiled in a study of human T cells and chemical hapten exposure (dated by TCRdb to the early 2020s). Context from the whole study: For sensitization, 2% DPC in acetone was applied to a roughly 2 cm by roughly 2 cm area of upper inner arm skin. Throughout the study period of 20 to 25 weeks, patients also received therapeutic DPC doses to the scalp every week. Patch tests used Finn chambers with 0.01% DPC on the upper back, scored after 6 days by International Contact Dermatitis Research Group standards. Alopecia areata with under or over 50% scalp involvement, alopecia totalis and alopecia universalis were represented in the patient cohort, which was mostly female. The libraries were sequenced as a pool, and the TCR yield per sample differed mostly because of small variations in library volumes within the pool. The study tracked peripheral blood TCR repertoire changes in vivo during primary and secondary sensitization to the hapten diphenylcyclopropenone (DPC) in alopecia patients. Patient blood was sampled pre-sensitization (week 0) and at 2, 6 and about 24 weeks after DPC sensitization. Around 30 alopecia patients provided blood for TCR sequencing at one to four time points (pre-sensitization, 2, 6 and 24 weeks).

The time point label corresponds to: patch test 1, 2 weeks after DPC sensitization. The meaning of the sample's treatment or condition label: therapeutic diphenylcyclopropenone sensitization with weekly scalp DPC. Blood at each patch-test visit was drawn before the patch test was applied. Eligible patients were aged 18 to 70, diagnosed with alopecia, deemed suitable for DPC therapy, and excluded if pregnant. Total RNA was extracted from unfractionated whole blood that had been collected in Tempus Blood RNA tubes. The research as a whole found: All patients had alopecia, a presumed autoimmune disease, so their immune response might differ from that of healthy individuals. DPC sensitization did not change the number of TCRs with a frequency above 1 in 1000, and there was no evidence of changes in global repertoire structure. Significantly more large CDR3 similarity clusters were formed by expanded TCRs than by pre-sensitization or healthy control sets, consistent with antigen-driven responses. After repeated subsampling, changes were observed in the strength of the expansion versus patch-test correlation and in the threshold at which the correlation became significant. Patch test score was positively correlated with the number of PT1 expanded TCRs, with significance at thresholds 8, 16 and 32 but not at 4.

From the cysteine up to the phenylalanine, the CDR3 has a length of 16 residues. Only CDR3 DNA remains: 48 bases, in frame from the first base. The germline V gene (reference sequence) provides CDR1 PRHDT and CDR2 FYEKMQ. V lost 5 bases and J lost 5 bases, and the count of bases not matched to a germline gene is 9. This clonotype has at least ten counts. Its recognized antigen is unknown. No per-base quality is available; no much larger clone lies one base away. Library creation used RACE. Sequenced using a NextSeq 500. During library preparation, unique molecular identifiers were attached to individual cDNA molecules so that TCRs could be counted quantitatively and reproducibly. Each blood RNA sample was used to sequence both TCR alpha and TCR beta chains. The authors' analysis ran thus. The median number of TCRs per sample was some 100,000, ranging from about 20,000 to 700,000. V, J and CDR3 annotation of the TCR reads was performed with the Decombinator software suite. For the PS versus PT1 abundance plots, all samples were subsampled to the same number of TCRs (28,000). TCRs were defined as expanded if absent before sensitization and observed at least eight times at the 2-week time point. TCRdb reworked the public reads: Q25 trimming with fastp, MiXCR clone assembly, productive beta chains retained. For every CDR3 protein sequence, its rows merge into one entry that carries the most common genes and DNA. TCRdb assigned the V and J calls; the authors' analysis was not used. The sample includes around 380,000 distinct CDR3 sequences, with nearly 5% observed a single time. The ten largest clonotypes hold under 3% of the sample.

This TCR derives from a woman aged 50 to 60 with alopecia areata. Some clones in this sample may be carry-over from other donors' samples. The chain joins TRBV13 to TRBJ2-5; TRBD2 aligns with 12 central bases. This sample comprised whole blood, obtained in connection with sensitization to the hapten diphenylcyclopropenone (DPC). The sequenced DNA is TGTGCCAGCAGCATCCGACTAGCGGGAGCGGGGGAGACCCAGTACTTC. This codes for CASSIRLAGAGETQYF. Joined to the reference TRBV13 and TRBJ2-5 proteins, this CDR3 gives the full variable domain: AAGVIQSPRHLIKEKRETATLKCYPIPRHDTVYWYQQGPGQDPQFLISFYEKMQSDKGSIPDRFSAQQFSDYHSELNMSSLELGDSALYFCASSIRLAGAGETQYFGPGTRLLVL.